The clone carrying this T cell receptor (beta chain) was recorded a few times. This sample is part of a study of blood T cell repertoires in COVID-19. Method: immunoSEQ multiplex PCR; TCRdb's copy keeps in-frame clones and lacks some. Among roughly 350,000 clones listed, about 87% were seen once. This CDR3 has 19 amino acids. With V trimmed by 0 bases and J by 3 bases, 12 bases remained unmatched. Germline V gene data show CDR1 as SGDLS and CDR2 as YYNGEE. The gene calls are TRBV9 and TRBJ1-3, with 10 bases fitting TRBD1. Sequenced: peripheral blood. This clonotype was sampled from a woman in her 50s with COVID-19, enrolled during active disease. The CDR3 DNA follows: TGTGCCAGCAGCGTAGGGTATCGGTCGGGGACAGGGGTTGGAAACACCATATATTTT. Amino acid sequence: CASSVGYRSGTGVGNTIYF. Full variable domain (remainder filled in from reference TRBV9 and TRBJ1-3): DSGVTQTPKHLITATGQRVTLRCSPRSGDLSVYWYQQSLDQGLQFLIQYYNGEERAKGNILERFSAQQFPDLHSELNLSSLELGDSALYFCASSVGYRSGTGVGNTIYFGEGSWLTVV.